This T cell receptor beta chain derives from a study of blood T cell repertoires in COVID-19. Whole-study context: Sites across the United States, Italy and Spain contributed samples from acute and convalescent COVID-19. PBMCs, B-cell-depleted T cells, or T cells provided the cDNA or gDNA that made up the material.

Authors' analysis steps: How many nucleated cells were present was estimated from reference gene primer amplification. Clones were read by immunoSEQ multiplex PCR, and TCRdb kept only the in-frame ones, dropping some. D and trimming come from the DNA, and the V and J calls and clone size come from that table. The repertoire includes 150,000 to 160,000 clones, around 78% of them detected once, and under 2% sits in the top ten. V shed 4 bases, J shed 3 bases, and the junction held 1 base outside the gene matches. Germline CDR1 and CDR2: LGHNA and YSLEER. The length of the CDR3 is 13 residues. This TCR was sampled from an elderly man with acute or convalescent COVID-19. Sample: peripheral blood. This chain joins TRBV4-3 and TRBJ2-7; the match to TRBD2 covers 9 bases. DNA of the CDR3: TGCGCCAGCAGCCCTAGCGGGGACTACGAGCAGTACTTC. It yields the protein CASSPSGDYEQYF.